One and the same sample provided the 2 T cell receptor beta chains below, sequenced in a study of cytomegalovirus exposure and HLA in healthy donors. The PCR used 60 Vbeta and 13 Jbeta primers. TCRdb's table, derived via immunoSEQ multiplex PCR, lists solely in-frame clones and lacks some. Among over 75,000 clones, roughly 83% were seen once, and the ten largest hold about 2.4%. The source material was PBMCs. Receptor source: a woman in her 50s in good health and CMV-seronegative.

This clone has a single count. The rearrangement joins TRBV6-1 to TRBJ1-6; 8 positions agree with TRBD1. Germline CDR1 reads MNHNS; CDR2 reads SASEGT. V gave up 1 base and J gave up 0 bases; unmatched junction bases: 2. This CDR3 contains 17 residues. The CDR3 loop reads CASSEGDRSSYNSPLHF. As DNA, the CDR3 is TGTGCCAGCAGTGAAGGGGACAGGAGCTCCTATAATTCACCCCTCCACTTT.

The chain uses TRBV5-1 and TRBJ2-1; TRBD1 matches at 7 bases. The junction had 5 bases not matched to a gene; V was cut back by 2 bases and J by 3 bases. The CDR3 covers 15 residues. Germline-derived CDR1 and CDR2 are SGHRS and YFSETQ. The CDR3 DNA reads TGCGCCAGCAGCTTAACAGGGGACCGCTACAATGAGCAGTTCTTC. This translates into CASSLTGDRYNEQFF.